This T cell receptor beta chain was sequenced during a study of cytomegalovirus exposure and HLA in healthy donors (dated by TCRdb to about 2017). Turning to the overall study: An earlier analysis of 587 of the donors reported 250 to 350 Gb of sequence data and 90 million to 120 million unique TCR beta sequences obtained from 180 million or so T cells. The number of donors typed differed by locus, with about 629-630 for A, B, C, DRB1 and DQB1, more than 500 for DQA1, 600 to 610 for DPA1, and around 430 for DPB1. Among about 360 genotyped donors of the cohort, an average of approximately 230,000 unique TCR beta nucleotide sequences were sequenced per donor, roughly 18% of them non-productive. A later analysis re-analyzed previously published TCR beta repertoires from hundreds of donors and added high-resolution HLA genotyping to study TCR occurrence patterns. Rather than using new phenotypic data, the later analysis identified candidate immune exposures from TCR beta sequences and from how often those sequences occurred across donors. The study was designed to test whether signatures of past pathogen exposure could be identified by cataloging public T cell receptors. High-throughput TCR immunosequencing, statistical association of individual TCRs with disease status, and machine learning were combined to predict cytomegalovirus infection status. In addition to the first cohort of 666 subjects, a separate validation cohort of approximately 120 different subjects was used. In a later genetic analysis, genome-wide SNP genotypes for about three fifths of the 666 donors were used, and that subset was treated as a discovery cohort. Class I and class II HLA loci were covered by the typing at four-digit resolution. The study profiled the T cell repertoires of approximately 700 subjects by immunosequencing and related them to cytomegalovirus serostatus. Donor age, sex, ethnicity and CMV serostatus were collected together with the repertoire data. All discovery cohort repertoires had been generated using a single sequencing platform. To decide whether each TCR beta V gene segment behaved as functional or pseudogenic, an earlier analysis of nearly 600 of the donors relied on high-throughput TCR beta sequencing. Four to six DR-DQ haplotypes were handled as single units for association and clustering, since linkage in the cohort was strong. The genetic ancestry cluster associated with self-reported Caucasian donors included over 65% of the 398 genotyped donors. Around 320 gigabases of sequencing data and roughly 90 million unique TCR sequences were included in an early release covering about 700 HLA-typed donors. General study outcomes and caveats: A further reported finding was that TCR beta sequences accurately predicted the HLA-A and HLA-B alleles for most subjects in the first cohort. Because HLA typing was missing for some donors at each locus, association tests included only the typed subset. The authors suggested that the approach could potentially be generalized to other disease states and immunological phenotypes. A total of about 180 TCR beta chains were listed by the study as associated with cytomegalovirus. A later genetic analysis reported fewer N-insertions in productive TCRs among donors in an Asian-associated ancestry cluster than the approximately 700-donor mean. When HLA alleles, especially DR and DQ, strongly co-occurred, TCR associations were difficult to assign to individual alleles. Several of the top co-occurrence clusters appeared to be linked to parvovirus B19, influenza, CMV and Epstein-Barr virus, according to a later analysis. Correlated functional status among segregating V segments might reflect linkage disequilibrium, but an unknown experimental factor could not be ruled out. Across donors, most TCR sequences were observed very rarely, whereas some public TCRs were present in many individuals. Some IMGT-functional V segments, including TRBV6-2 and TRBV6-3, could not be distinguished by the 87-base-pair reads and were therefore excluded. A later analysis found that HLA-associated TCR beta chains were more clonally expanded and had lower generation probabilities than equally common non-associated chains. In a later genetic analysis, a missense DCLRE1C variant was associated with V-gene and J-gene trimming of TCR beta chains, and the association was replicated in an independent cohort. The only immune exposure information available for the cohort was CMV serostatus. Fewer than 20 rarely observed V segments, including chromosome 9 orphons, were excluded from the earlier analysis of several hundred of the donors because counts were too low. In a later analysis, 16,951 TCR beta sequences were associated with specific HLA alleles at a false discovery rate of 0.05. Cytomegalovirus status was reported to be diagnosed by the classifier with high specificity and sensitivity in both the original and validation cohorts. According to a later analysis, most CMV-associated TCR beta chains appeared to be HLA-restricted, and the HLA associations seemed to be driven largely by CMV exposure. A cluster of highly shared sequence variants was judged likely to represent a technical artifact of the sequencing pipeline. In a later analysis, the rate of TCR association differed among HLA loci, with DRB1 alleles having the most associated TCRs and HLA-C alleles having the fewest. The presence/absence analyses assumed that sequencing depth was roughly uniform across donors, and that assumption may not be true. Broadly in line with IMGT annotations, most TCR beta V segments showed up in productive rearrangements about 90% or about 30% of the time in an earlier analysis of around 600 of the donors. In this cohort, only TCR beta chains were sequenced, and detectable features were limited by the absence of alpha or paired-chain data. A few of the identified cytomegalovirus-associated TCR beta chains were confirmed in vitro to be specific for cytomegalovirus antigens.

A remark on this clone: This clone's antigen is unknown. There are no base qualities to consult, and no much larger clone falls within one base.

The cohort was made up of approximately 670 healthy bone marrow donors. At the time of sampling, all cohort members were nominally healthy, though unrecorded immune exposures were likely present. The donor was CMV seronegative and was included in the group of a few hundred seronegative cohort members. A peripheral blood sample was collected from each donor, and TCR beta sequencing was performed on peripheral blood mononuclear cells. Genomic DNA extraction from the blood cell samples was performed with the Qiagen DNeasy Blood Extraction Kit. The library was prepared using the immunoSEQ multiplex PCR assay. A mixture of 60 forward primers for TCR Vbeta segments and 13 reverse primers for TCR Jbeta segments was used in the multiplex PCR. The CDR3 region of rearranged TCR beta genes was amplified from genomic DNA by a multiplex PCR assay. The amplified TCR beta libraries were sequenced on the Illumina HiSeq System as 87-base-pair reads. As for the authors' bioinformatics: In a later analysis, 77 million or so unique TCR beta chains were counted across the roughly 700 repertoires, and roughly 10 million of these chains were shared by at least two donors. Raw reads were error-corrected and collapsed into unique sequences by a nearest-neighbor algorithm in which closely related sequences were merged to remove PCR and sequencing errors. Alignment of CDR3 sequences to IMGT reference sequences was used to assign V, D and J gene segments. For a sequence to be retained, a match of at least six nucleotides to both a V gene segment and a J gene segment was required. Rearrangements were called productive when the CDR3 lacked stop codons and stayed in frame with V and J; all others were non-productive. Following IMGT convention, CDR3 was defined as the stretch from the second conserved V-encoded cysteine to the conserved J-encoded phenylalanine. Sequences without an unambiguous match to a single V gene segment were excluded from the earlier analysis of about 600 of the donors. An earlier analysis of several hundred of the donors called V segments functional above 56.7% productive rearrangements and segregating when the between-donor standard deviation exceeded 5%. To diagnose cytomegalovirus status from the catalog of TCR beta chain sequences, a statistical classification framework was built. In a later analysis, V and J genes were assigned by comparing TCR nucleotide sequences against IMGT/GENE-DB human TR gene sequences. The TCRdist pipeline was used in a later analysis to assign CDR3 sequences and most-parsimonious VDJ recombination scenarios. In a later analysis, each TCR beta chain was defined by its CDR3 amino acid sequence together with its V-gene family, and reads lacking a unique V-gene family were excluded. To address suspected cross-contamination and a sequencing artifact, a later analysis removed several hundred highly shared, low-generation-probability nucleotide sequences. A later analysis calculated a clonal expansion index for each public chain from normalized within-repertoire ranks of inferred template counts. In a later analysis, generation probabilities were computed using a VDJ recombination model fitted to out-of-frame rearrangements, and the results were checked against IGoR. In a later analysis, TCR-TCR, TCR-HLA and TCR-CMV co-occurrence was scored with hypergeometric tests, and a repertoire-size bias correction was applied to TCR pairs. False discovery rates were estimated in a later analysis by permuting HLA or CMV assignments 20 times. In a later analysis, co-occurring TCRs were grouped using DBSCAN, and TCRdist sequence similarity was added for clustering within HLA-allele-positive subsets. Co-occurrence clustering excluded repertoires with fewer than 30,000 or more than 120,000 public chains, plus five with anomalous nucleotide sharing. This immuneACCESS table, as held by TCRdb, lists in-frame sequences with V and J called but not all clones. Of the missing ones, under half trace to an unresolved V gene in checked studies; the others have no known cause. The DNA was the basis for D and trimming; V, J and clone size are from that table. This sample is represented by about 160,000 clones; roughly 80% of them were singletons. Roughly 1.3% of the sample comes from the top ten.

CDR1 MDHEN and CDR2 SYDVKM are derived from the germline V gene. V sheds 4 bases and J sheds 2 bases, leaving 9 bases between their ends. Reading from cysteine to phenylalanine, the CDR3 counts 14 amino acids. Only the CDR3 DNA is retained, 42 bases long and in frame from the first base. The source of this sequence is a woman between 45 and 60 years old in good health and CMV-seronegative. The chain links TRBV28 with TRBJ1-5, with the D gene too uncertain to name. Sequenced material: PBMCs. The nucleotides read TGTGCCAGCAGTTGGCCCGAGGGCAATCAGCCCCAGCATTTT. It specifies CASSWPEGNQPQHF.